This T cell receptor beta chain stems from a study of T cells in Graves' hyperthyroidism and ophthalmopathy. The study's findings and limits: The model identified upcoming ophthalmopathy a median around 7.1 months ahead of onset. Most thyroid clonotypes that were expanded above 0.001 also turned up in blood.

Authors of the study amplified TCR beta CDR3 regions from RNA transcripts. The TCR CDR3 first-round RT-PCR relied on the HTBI primer set. MiXCR, applied by TCRdb to the multiplex PCR reads, yields one record per CDR3 protein. Among some 550,000 distinct CDR3 sequences listed, around 20% were seen once. Trimming left V 1 base short and J 6 bases short, with 6 bases between. The V gene's germline CDR1 is MGHRA and CDR2 YSYEKL. The CDR3 extends over 12 amino acids. This clonotype was counted at least ten times. Antigen specificity is unknown. The gene calls are TRBV4-1 and TRBJ1-2; D not resolved. Sequenced input: blood. The origin of this receptor is a man in his late teens or twenties with Graves' hyperthyroidism. CDR3 residues: CASSQGGNGYTF. Here the CDR3 DNA reads TGCGCCAGCAGCCAAGGAGGGAATGGCTACACCTTC.